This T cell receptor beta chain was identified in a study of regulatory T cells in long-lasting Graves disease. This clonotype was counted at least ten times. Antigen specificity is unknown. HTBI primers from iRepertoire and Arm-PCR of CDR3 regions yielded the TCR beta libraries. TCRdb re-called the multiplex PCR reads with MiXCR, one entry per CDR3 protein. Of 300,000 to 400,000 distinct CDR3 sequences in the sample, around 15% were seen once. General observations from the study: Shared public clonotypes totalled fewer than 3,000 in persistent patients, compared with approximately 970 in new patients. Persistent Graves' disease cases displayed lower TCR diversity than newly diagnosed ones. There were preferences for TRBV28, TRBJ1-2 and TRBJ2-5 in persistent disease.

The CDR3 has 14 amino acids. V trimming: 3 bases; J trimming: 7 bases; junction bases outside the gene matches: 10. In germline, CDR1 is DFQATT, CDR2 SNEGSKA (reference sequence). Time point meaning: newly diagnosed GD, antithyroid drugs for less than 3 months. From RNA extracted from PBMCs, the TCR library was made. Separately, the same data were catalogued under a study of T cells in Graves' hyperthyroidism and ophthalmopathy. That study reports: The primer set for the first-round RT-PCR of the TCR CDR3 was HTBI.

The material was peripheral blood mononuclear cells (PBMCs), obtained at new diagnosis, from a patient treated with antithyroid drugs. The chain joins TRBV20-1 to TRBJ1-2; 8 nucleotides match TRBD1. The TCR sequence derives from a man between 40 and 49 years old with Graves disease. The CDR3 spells CSARGRDRKGGYTF. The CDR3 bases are TGCAGTGCTAGGGGCCGGGACAGGAAGGGTGGCTACACCTTC.